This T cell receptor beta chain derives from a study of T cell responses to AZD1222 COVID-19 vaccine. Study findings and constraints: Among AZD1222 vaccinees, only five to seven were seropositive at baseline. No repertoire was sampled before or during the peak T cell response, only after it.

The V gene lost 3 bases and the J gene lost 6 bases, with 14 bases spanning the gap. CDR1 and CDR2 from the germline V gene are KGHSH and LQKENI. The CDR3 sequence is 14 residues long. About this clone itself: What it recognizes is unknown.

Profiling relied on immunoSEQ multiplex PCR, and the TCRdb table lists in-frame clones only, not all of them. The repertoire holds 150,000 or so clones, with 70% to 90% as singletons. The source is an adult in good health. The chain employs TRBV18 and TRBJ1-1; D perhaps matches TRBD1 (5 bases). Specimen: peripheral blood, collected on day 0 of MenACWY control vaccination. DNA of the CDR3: TGTGCCAGCTCACCCCAAGACAGACTTTCTGAAGCTTTCTTT. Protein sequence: CASSPQDRLSEAFF.